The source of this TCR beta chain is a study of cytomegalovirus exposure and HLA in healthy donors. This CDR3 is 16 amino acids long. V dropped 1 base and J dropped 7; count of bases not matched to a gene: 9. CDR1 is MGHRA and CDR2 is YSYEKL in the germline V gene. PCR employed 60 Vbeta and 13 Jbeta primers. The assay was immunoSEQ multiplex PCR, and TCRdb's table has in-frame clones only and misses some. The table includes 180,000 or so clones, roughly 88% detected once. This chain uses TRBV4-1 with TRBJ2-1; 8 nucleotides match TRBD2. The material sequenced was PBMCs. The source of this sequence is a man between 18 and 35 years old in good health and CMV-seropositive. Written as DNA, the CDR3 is TGCGCCAGCAGCCAAGTGGGGCGCCGGGGGGGGAATGAGCAGTTCTTC. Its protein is CASSQVGRRGGNEQFF.